A selection of T cell receptor beta chains follows, all from one sample in a study of cytomegalovirus exposure and HLA in healthy donors. Some clones are missing from TCRdb's copy, which holds only in-frame ones; the method was immunoSEQ multiplex PCR. Of about 170,000 clones listed, 60% to 80% are singletons. The sequencing input was PBMCs. Receptor source: a man aged 35 to 55 in good health and CMV-seronegative. The CDR3 runs from the conserved cysteine through the conserved F or W. A D gene is named only where the DNA matches it firmly. Some rows have no size entry. The others give once, few or many, or a class for an expanded clone.

V gene: TRBV30; D gene: TRBD1; J gene: TRBJ1-1; clone size: -; CDR3 protein: CAWSTTGGNAEAFF; CDR3 DNA: TGTGCCTGGAGTACCACAGGGGGCAACGCTGAAGCTTTCTTT
V gene: TRBV10-3; D gene: -; J gene: TRBJ2-5; clone size: -; CDR3 protein: CAISGSSGAQETQYF; CDR3 DNA: TGTGCCATCAGTGGTTCCTCAGGGGCTCAAGAGACCCAGTACTTC
V gene: TRBV6-5; D gene: TRBD1; J gene: TRBJ2-7; clone size: -; CDR3 protein: CASSRTGSYEQYF; CDR3 DNA: TGTGCCAGCAGTCGGACAGGCTCCTACGAGCAGTACTTC
V gene: TRBV10-3; D gene: TRBD2; J gene: TRBJ2-7; clone size: -; CDR3 protein: CAISDGTSILYEQYF; CDR3 DNA: TGTGCCATCAGTGACGGGACTAGCATTCTATACGAGCAGTACTTC
V gene: TRBV7-2; D gene: -; J gene: TRBJ2-1; clone size: -; CDR3 protein: CASSPAGRGFSYNEQFF; CDR3 DNA: TGTGCCAGCAGCCCGGCCGGACGGGGGTTTTCCTACAATGAGCAGTTCTTC
V gene: TRBV14; D gene: TRBD1; J gene: TRBJ2-1; clone size: few; CDR3 protein: CASSQDSLFRDRGQREQFF; CDR3 DNA: TGTGCCAGCAGCCAAGATTCACTGTTTCGGGACAGGGGGCAGAGGGAGCAGTTCTTC
V gene: TRBV19; D gene: -; J gene: TRBJ1-1; clone size: -; CDR3 protein: CASNPTGYTEAFF; CDR3 DNA: TGTGCCAGTAACCCGACGGGATACACTGAAGCTTTCTTT
V gene: TRBV7-9; D gene: -; J gene: TRBJ2-5; clone size: -; CDR3 protein: CASREQLAETQYF; CDR3 DNA: TGTGCCAGCAGAGAACAGCTGGCGGAGACCCAGTACTTC
V gene: TRBV30; D gene: TRBD2; J gene: TRBJ2-2; clone size: once; CDR3 protein: CACPTSGGSTGELFF; CDR3 DNA: TGTGCCTGCCCTACTAGCGGGGGATCCACCGGGGAGCTGTTTTTT
V gene: TRBV27; D gene: TRBD1; J gene: TRBJ1-6; clone size: -; CDR3 protein: CASSLKSGGYSPLHF; CDR3 DNA: TGTGCCAGCAGTTTAAAATCAGGGGGGTATTCACCCCTCCACTTT
V gene: TRBV30; D gene: -; J gene: TRBJ1-4; clone size: -; CDR3 protein: CAWTGSLEKLFF; CDR3 DNA: TGTGCCTGGACCGGGAGCCTCGAAAAACTGTTTTTT
V gene: TRBV15; D gene: -; J gene: TRBJ2-5; clone size: -; CDR3 protein: CATSSPMRETQYF; CDR3 DNA: TGTGCCACCAGCTCCCCGATGCGGGAGACCCAGTACTTC
V gene: TRBV5-1; D gene: TRBD2; J gene: TRBJ2-3; clone size: -; CDR3 protein: CASSLSGRGLDTQYF; CDR3 DNA: TGCGCCAGCAGTCTTAGCGGGAGAGGGTTAGATACGCAGTATTTT
V gene: TRBV28; D gene: TRBD1; J gene: TRBJ1-5; clone size: -; CDR3 protein: CASRLTGGGGNQPQHF; CDR3 DNA: TGTGCCAGCAGACTAACAGGGGGCGGGGGCAATCAGCCCCAGCATTTT
V gene: TRBV2; D gene: -; J gene: TRBJ1-1; clone size: -; CDR3 protein: CASKGALGAFF; CDR3 DNA: TGTGCCAGCAAAGGAGCACTGGGAGCTTTCTTT
V gene: TRBV7-2; D gene: TRBD1; J gene: TRBJ1-1; clone size: -; CDR3 protein: CASSFGQENTEAFF; CDR3 DNA: TGTGCCAGCAGCTTCGGACAGGAAAACACTGAAGCTTTCTTT
V gene: TRBV6-5; D gene: -; J gene: TRBJ2-5; clone size: -; CDR3 protein: CASSYSRKTAETQYF; CDR3 DNA: TGTGCCAGCAGTTACTCAAGGAAGACAGCGGAGACCCAGTACTTC
V gene: TRBV2; D gene: TRBD1; J gene: TRBJ1-2; clone size: few; CDR3 protein: CASSHGTGGSYGYTF; CDR3 DNA: TGTGCCAGCAGTCACGGGACAGGGGGTAGCTATGGCTACACCTTC
V gene: TRBV11-2; D gene: TRBD1; J gene: TRBJ2-5; clone size: -; CDR3 protein: CASSMIRTGGRETQYF; CDR3 DNA: TGTGCCAGCAGTATGATCAGGACAGGGGGCCGAGAGACCCAGTACTTC
V gene: TRBV15; D gene: TRBD2; J gene: TRBJ2-2; clone size: -; CDR3 protein: CATSRKGTSGNTGELFF; CDR3 DNA: TGTGCCACCAGCAGAAAAGGGACTAGCGGGAACACCGGGGAGCTGTTTTTT
V gene: TRBV7-2; D gene: -; J gene: TRBJ2-3; clone size: -; CDR3 protein: CASSLTADTDTQYF; CDR3 DNA: TGTGCCAGCAGCTTAACCGCGGACACAGATACGCAGTATTTT
V gene: TRBV27; D gene: -; J gene: TRBJ2-3; clone size: -; CDR3 protein: CASSSQRADTQYF; CDR3 DNA: TGTGCCAGCAGTTCACAGAGGGCAGATACGCAGTATTTT
V gene: TRBV6-1; D gene: TRBD2; J gene: TRBJ2-7; clone size: few; CDR3 protein: CASSFRGEGYEQYF; CDR3 DNA: TGTGCCAGCAGTTTTCGCGGGGAGGGCTACGAGCAGTACTTC
V gene: TRBV7-9; D gene: TRBD1; J gene: TRBJ2-7; clone size: -; CDR3 protein: CASSLEGTGLYEQYF; CDR3 DNA: TGTGCCAGCAGCTTAGAAGGGACAGGACTTTACGAGCAGTACTTC
V gene: TRBV7-3; D gene: TRBD1; J gene: TRBJ2-7; clone size: once; CDR3 protein: CASSRSGTGGPYEQYF; CDR3 DNA: TGTGCCAGCAGCAGATCCGGGACAGGGGGACCCTACGAGCAGTACTTC
V gene: TRBV7-9; D gene: TRBD1; J gene: TRBJ2-5; clone size: once; CDR3 protein: CSSSLGQGETQYF; CDR3 DNA: TGTTCCAGCAGCTTAGGACAGGGAGAGACCCAGTACTTC
V gene: TRBV10-3; D gene: TRBD1; J gene: TRBJ2-7; clone size: -; CDR3 protein: CAIKEGTGGFWEQYF; CDR3 DNA: TGTGCCATCAAAGAGGGGACAGGGGGCTTCTGGGAGCAGTACTTC
V gene: TRBV5-1; D gene: TRBD1; J gene: TRBJ1-4; clone size: -; CDR3 protein: CASSWTGGTNEKLFF; CDR3 DNA: TGCGCCAGCAGCTGGACAGGGGGAACTAATGAAAAACTGTTTTTT
V gene: TRBV7-6; D gene: -; J gene: TRBJ2-7; clone size: -; CDR3 protein: CASSPRGYEQYF; CDR3 DNA: TGTGCCAGCAGCCCCCGGGGGTACGAGCAGTACTTC
V gene: TRBV10-3; D gene: -; J gene: TRBJ2-1; clone size: few; CDR3 protein: CAISEIRTVSSYNEQFF; CDR3 DNA: TGTGCCATCAGTGAAATAAGGACAGTGAGCTCCTACAATGAGCAGTTCTTC
V gene: TRBV7-2; D gene: -; J gene: TRBJ2-2; clone size: few; CDR3 protein: CASSLLNTGELFF; CDR3 DNA: TGTGCCAGCAGCCTCCTGAACACCGGGGAGCTGTTTTTT
V gene: TRBV23-1; D gene: -; J gene: TRBJ2-1; clone size: -; CDR3 protein: CASTQPGAAGYNEQFF; CDR3 DNA: TGCGCCAGCACCCAACCGGGGGCAGCGGGGTACAATGAGCAGTTCTTC
V gene: TRBV7-2; D gene: TRBD1; J gene: TRBJ2-5; clone size: few; CDR3 protein: CASSRSGQGETQYF; CDR3 DNA: TGTGCCAGCAGCCGTTCGGGACAGGGTGAGACCCAGTACTTC
V gene: TRBV5-1; D gene: -; J gene: TRBJ1-3; clone size: -; CDR3 protein: CASSLGHSGNTIYF; CDR3 DNA: TGCGCCAGCAGCCTAGGACATAGTGGAAACACCATATATTTT
V gene: TRBV7-2; D gene: TRBD2; J gene: TRBJ2-1; clone size: -; CDR3 protein: CASSSTSGRGEQFF; CDR3 DNA: TGTGCCAGCAGCTCTACTAGCGGGAGAGGTGAGCAGTTCTTC
V gene: TRBV5-1; D gene: TRBD1; J gene: TRBJ2-5; clone size: -; CDR3 protein: CASSLQGQGQETQYF; CDR3 DNA: TGCGCCAGCAGCTTGCAGGGACAGGGGCAAGAGACCCAGTACTTC
V gene: TRBV29-1; D gene: TRBD2; J gene: TRBJ2-7; clone size: -; CDR3 protein: CSTSGPSSYEQYF; CDR3 DNA: TGCAGCACTAGCGGGCCCAGCTCCTACGAGCAGTACTTC
V gene: TRBV4-3; D gene: TRBD2; J gene: TRBJ2-7; clone size: once; CDR3 protein: CASSQDLPDSGSLYEQYF; CDR3 DNA: TGCGCCAGCAGCCAAGATCTCCCGGATAGCGGGAGTCTCTACGAGCAGTACTTC
V gene: TRBV4-3; D gene: TRBD1; J gene: TRBJ2-2; clone size: -; CDR3 protein: CASSQDRLNTGVLFF; CDR3 DNA: TGCGCCAGCAGCCAGGACAGGCTCAACACCGGGGTGTTGTTTTTT
V gene: TRBV28; D gene: -; J gene: TRBJ2-7; clone size: -; CDR3 protein: CASSSNRAPGLYEQYF; CDR3 DNA: TGTGCCAGCTCTTCCAACCGAGCGCCGGGACTTTACGAGCAGTACTTC
V gene: TRBV25-1; D gene: TRBD1; J gene: TRBJ2-2; clone size: -; CDR3 protein: CASSELDRDGGELFF; CDR3 DNA: TGTGCCAGCAGTGAATTAGACAGGGATGGGGGGGAGCTGTTTTTT
V gene: TRBV6-5; D gene: TRBD1; J gene: TRBJ2-7; clone size: -; CDR3 protein: CASRNGQGGTEQYF; CDR3 DNA: TGTGCCAGCAGAAACGGACAGGGTGGGACCGAGCAGTACTTC
V gene: TRBV10-3; D gene: TRBD1; J gene: TRBJ1-2; clone size: few; CDR3 protein: CAISGTGDNGYTF; CDR3 DNA: TGTGCCATCAGTGGGACAGGGGACAATGGCTACACCTTC
V gene: TRBV2; D gene: TRBD2; J gene: TRBJ2-1; clone size: -; CDR3 protein: CASRLSGGRYNEQFF; CDR3 DNA: TGTGCCAGCCGATTAAGCGGGGGGAGGTACAATGAGCAGTTCTTC
V gene: TRBV2; D gene: -; J gene: TRBJ1-5; clone size: -; CDR3 protein: CASDSRGLSQPQHF; CDR3 DNA: TGTGCCAGCGATTCGAGGGGACTTTCCCAGCCCCAGCATTTT